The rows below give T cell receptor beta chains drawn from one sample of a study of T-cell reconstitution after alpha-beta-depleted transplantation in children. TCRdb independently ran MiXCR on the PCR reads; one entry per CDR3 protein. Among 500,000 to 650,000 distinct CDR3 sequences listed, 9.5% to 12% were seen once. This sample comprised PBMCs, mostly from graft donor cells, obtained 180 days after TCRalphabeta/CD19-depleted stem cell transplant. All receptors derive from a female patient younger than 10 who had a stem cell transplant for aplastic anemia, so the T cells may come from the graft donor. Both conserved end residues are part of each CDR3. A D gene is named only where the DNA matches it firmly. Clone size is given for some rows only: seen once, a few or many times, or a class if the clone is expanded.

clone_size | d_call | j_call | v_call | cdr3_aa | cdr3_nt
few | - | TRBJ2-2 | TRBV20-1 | CSASRSGTTGELFF | TGCAGTGCTTCACGGTCGGGGACCACCGGGGAGCTGTTTTTT
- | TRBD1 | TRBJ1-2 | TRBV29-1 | CSVDERTGRYGYTF | TGCAGCGTTGATGAGAGGACAGGGCGTTATGGCTACACCTTC
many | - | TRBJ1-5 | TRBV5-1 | CASTKGQPQHF | TGCGCCAGTACAAAGGGCCAGCCCCAGCATTTT
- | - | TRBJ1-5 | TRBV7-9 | CASSLALDGSNQPQHF | TGTGCCAGCAGCTTAGCGCTTGACGGTAGCAATCAGCCCCAGCATTTT
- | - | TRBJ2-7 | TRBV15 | CATSRAPQLRYEQYF | TGTGCCACCAGCAGAGCCCCCCAACTGCGCTACGAGCAGTACTTC
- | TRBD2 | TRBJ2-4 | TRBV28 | CASSLFLAGDKNSQYF | TGTGCCAGCAGTTTATTTCTAGCGGGGGACAAAAACAGTCAGTACTTC
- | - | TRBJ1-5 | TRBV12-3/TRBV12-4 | CASSSEYGSPQHF | TGTGCCAGCAGCTCGGAGTATGGATCGCCCCAGCATTTT
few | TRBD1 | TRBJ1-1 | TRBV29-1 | CSVKRTGTEAFF | TGCAGCGTTAAACGGACAGGGACTGAAGCTTTCTTT
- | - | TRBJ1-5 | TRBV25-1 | CASNAGYGKAQHF | TGTGCCAGCAATGCGGGTTATGGAAAGGCCCAGCATTTT
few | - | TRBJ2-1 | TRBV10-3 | CAIRAVHNEQFF | TGTGCCATCAGGGCGGTTCACAATGAGCAGTTCTTC
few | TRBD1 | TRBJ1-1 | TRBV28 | CASRRTGQSTEAFF | TGTGCCAGCCGGCGGACAGGTCAAAGCACTGAAGCTTTCTTT
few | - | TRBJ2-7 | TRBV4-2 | CASSHPSSGGPYEQYF | TGTGCCAGCAGCCACCCTAGCTCCGGGGGGCCCTACGAGCAGTACTTC
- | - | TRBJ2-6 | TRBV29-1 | CSALGRSSGANVLTF | TGCAGCGCGCTCGGACGGAGCTCTGGGGCCAACGTCCTGACTTTC
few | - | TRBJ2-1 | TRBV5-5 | CASSLGNVNTPYNEQFF | TGTGCCAGCAGCTTGGGGAATGTTAATACCCCCTACAATGAGCAGTTCTTC
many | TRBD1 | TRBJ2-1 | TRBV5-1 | CASSLRDRVGNEQFF | TGCGCCAGCAGCTTGCGGGACAGGGTAGGCAATGAGCAGTTCTTC
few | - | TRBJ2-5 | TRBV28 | CASSLFSGDQETQYF | TGTGCCAGCAGTTTATTCTCGGGGGACCAAGAGACCCAGTACTTC
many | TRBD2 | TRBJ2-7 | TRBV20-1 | CSGGTSGRGSYEQYF | TGCAGTGGTGGGACTAGCGGGAGAGGCTCCTACGAGCAGTACTTC